One TCR beta chain is described in this entry. This record comes from a study of Graves' ophthalmopathy and Graves' hyperthyroidism. TCR beta CDR3 amplification used RNA transcripts. HTBI primers were employed in first-round RT-PCR, then a second-round multiplex PCR followed. MiXCR, applied by TCRdb to the multiplex PCR reads, yields one record per CDR3 protein. The table lists more than 300,000 distinct CDR3 sequences, about 17% of them singletons, with 2.4% in the top ten. Hyperthyroidism is called stable when no ophthalmopathy develops within 18 months of follow-up. The authors isolated PBMCs from around 10 ml of fresh peripheral blood. This CDR3 contains 15 residues. The V gene's germline CDR1 is SNHLY and CDR2 FYNNEI.

This chain joins TRBV2 and TRBJ2-5; 10 bases align to TRBD2. Judging by the DNA end, TRBJ2-1 fits better; the J call may be wrong. The sequenced sample was peripheral blood. The TCR comes from an adult woman with stable Graves' hyperthyroidism. The CDR3 region has the DNA TGTGCCAGCACCGAAATAGCGGGAGGTGTCGATGAGCAGTTCTTC. Translating it yields CASTEIAGGVDEQFF.